This record concerns one T cell receptor beta chain sequence. The antigen is unknown. This sample stems from a study of a mutant IDH1 vaccine in newly diagnosed glioma. Study-level background: Antecedent treatment encompassed radiotherapy, temozolomide, or their combination; the majority received both.

Looked up from germline, CDR1 is SGDLS and CDR2 is YYNGEE. Trimming removed 0 bases at V and 3 bases at J, with 21 bases between. This CDR3 region has 19 residues. Clones were read by immunoSEQ multiplex PCR, and TCRdb kept only the in-frame ones, dropping some. The table shows under 60,000 clones, with over 75% occurring only once. Stated time point: week 47, end of study. It was 300 ug of mutant IDH1 20-mer peptide that made up each vaccine dose, given with topical imiquimod. J is TRBJ2-2 and V is TRBV9; weak D call: TRBD2 (7 bases). The sample here was PBMCs, taken from a glioma patient whose treatment included an IDH1 peptide vaccine. The TCR originated in a woman in her thirties or forties with glioma. Some clones in this sample may be carry-over from other donors' samples. CDR3 DNA sequence: TGTGCCAGCAGCGTAGAGGGGGTTTGGGGGGGTTCGCACACCGGGGAGCTGTTTTTT. Protein sequence: CASSVEGVWGGSHTGELFF.